These 5 T cell receptor beta chains share one sample of origin, sequenced in a study of technical replicates of blood from several donors. Profiled with immunoSEQ multiplex PCR; TCRdb holds only in-frame clones, not every one. This repertoire shows fewer than 100,000 clones, approximately 96% found once; its top ten account for 0.22%. Sequencing was carried out using T cells isolated from PBMCs. The source is a human donor in good health.

This sequence joins TRBV12-5 and TRBJ2-2; 10 nucleotides line up with TRBD1. Germline V gene data show CDR1 as LGHNT and CDR2 as FRNRAP. The ends lost 2 bases at V and 1 base at J; junction bases unmatched: 7. CDR3 length: 18 residues. Written as DNA, the CDR3 is TGTGCTAGTGGTTTGCTCAAGACAGGGGGCAGGAACACCGGGGAGCTGTTTTTT. This sequence encodes CASGLLKTGGRNTGELFF.

V and J are TRBV6-4 and TRBJ1-5; D is unclear. The V gene lost 4 bases and the J gene lost 9 bases, with 7 bases spanning the gap. In germline, CDR1 is MRHNA, CDR2 SNTAGT. There are 11 residues in the CDR3. The CDR3 loop reads CASSAGVPQHF. The CDR3 bases are TGTGCCAGCAGTGCCGGTGTGCCCCAGCATTTT.

The chain is built from TRBV27 and TRBJ2-7; D gene uncertain. Germline CDR1 MNHEY, CDR2 SMNVEV (reference sequence). The germline V and J ends were trimmed by 5 bases and 2 bases, with 13 bases remaining between them. The CDR3 sequence is 14 residues long. This CDR3 is CASSLTPRTYEQYF. The CDR3, as DNA: TGTGCCAGCAGTCTCACGCCTAGGACCTACGAGCAGTACTTC.

The V gene is TRBV5-1, the J gene TRBJ1-2; 8 bases line up with TRBD1. Looked up from germline, CDR1 is SGHRS and CDR2 is YFSETQ. Losses at the gene ends were 4 bases for V and 2 bases for J; bases not matched to a gene: 7. CDR3 length: 15 residues. The CDR3 sequence is CASSPPDRVNYGYTF. The DNA of the CDR3 is TGCGCCAGCAGCCCCCCGGACAGGGTGAACTATGGCTACACCTTC. The full variable domain, its missing parts supplied by reference TRBV5-1 and TRBJ1-2, is KAGVTQTPRYLIKTRGQQVTLSCSPISGHRSVSWYQQTPGQGLQFLFEYFSETQRNKGNFPGRFSGRQFSNSRSEMNVSTLELGDSALYLCASSPPDRVNYGYTFGSGTRLTVV.

The V and J genes are TRBV5-1 and TRBJ2-1; D possibly corresponds to TRBD2 (6 bases). This CDR3 is 14 amino acids long. Germline-derived CDR1 and CDR2 are SGHRS and YFSETQ. With 0 bases removed from V and 9 bases from J, the gap between germline ends came to 13 bases. The CDR3 is CASSLAGVSSEQFF. The CDR3 nucleotides are TGCGCCAGCAGCTTGGCGGGAGTTTCTTCTGAGCAGTTCTTC.